This T cell receptor beta chain was found in a study of graft-versus-host responses after intestinal transplantation. Turning to the study itself: The recipients all started with anti-thymocyte globulin induction and then took tacrolimus and steroids for 3 to 4 years. Broader study findings: Elevated graft-versus-host to host-versus-graft clonal ratios in allografts were recorded for patients with graft-donor T cell macrochimerism. The marrow of recipients harbored GvH clones, and ileum or blood showed some of them first. Early post-transplant falls in HvG clones accompanied the peak levels of circulating GvH clones.

About this clone: What it binds is unknown.

Measured with immunoSEQ multiplex PCR; TCRdb has only the in-frame clones, and not every one. The sample includes fewer than 50,000 clones, 90% to 95% of them seen just once. The sequencing used PBMCs, collected 524 days after transplant. The TCR comes from a human patient who received an intestinal transplant, so some T cells may come from the graft donor.

Written as DNA, the CDR3 is TGTGCCAGCAGCCAAGAGGGCACGGGCTACACCTTC. Its protein product is CASSQEGTGYTF. This chain uses TRBV4-2 with TRBJ1-2; D unresolved. V gave up 0 bases and J gave up 8 bases, with 7 bases separating them. Germline V gene sequence: CDR1 LGHNA, CDR2 YNFKEQ. The CDR3 contains 12 residues.